The rows below give T cell receptor beta chains drawn from one sample of a study of cytomegalovirus exposure and HLA in healthy donors. Only in-frame clones appear in the TCRdb table, and some are missing; sequencing was by immunoSEQ multiplex PCR. The sample consists of around 150,000 clones, 80% of them appearing once. Sequencing was carried out using PBMCs. Receptors were obtained from a man aged 18-30 years in good health and CMV-seropositive. The CDR3 runs from the conserved cysteine through the conserved F or W. D genes are given only for firm matches. Clone size appears in some rows only: once, few, many, or a class for an expanded clone.

d_call,j_call,v_call,clone_size,cdr3_nt,cdr3_aa
TRBD1,TRBJ1-1,TRBV10-3,NA,TGTGCCATCAGTGCTACGGGACAGGGACGAACTGAAGCTTTCTTT,CAISATGQGRTEAFF
NA,TRBJ2-3,TRBV5-1,NA,TGCGCCAGCAGTCTGGGACACCCGACTAGCACAGATACGCAGTATTTT,CASSLGHPTSTDTQYF
NA,TRBJ2-5,TRBV5-1,few,TGCGCCAGCAGCTTGGTACGCGGGGAAGAGACCCAGTACTTC,CASSLVRGEETQYF
NA,TRBJ1-1,TRBV18,NA,TGTGCCAGCTCCCGTCAAGGGGTGGGTGAAGCTTTCTTT,CASSRQGVGEAFF
NA,TRBJ1-1,TRBV19,NA,TGTGCCAGTAAGAGAGAGCGGGGGAACACTGAAGCTTTCTTT,CASKRERGNTEAFF
TRBD2,TRBJ2-3,TRBV19,NA,TGTGCCAGTAGGGTAGCTAGCGGGGGACTCACAGATACGCAGTATTTT,CASRVASGGLTDTQYF
NA,TRBJ1-1,TRBV27,NA,TGTGCCAGCAGTCCGCGACAGGCCAGTGAAGCTTTCTTT,CASSPRQASEAFF
NA,TRBJ2-1,TRBV9,NA,TGTGCCAGCAGCGTAGCGCCAGGAAATGAGCAGTTCTTC,CASSVAPGNEQFF
NA,TRBJ2-5,TRBV7-7,NA,TGTGCCAGCAGCTCGAACTACGGGGAGACCCAGTACTTC,CASSSNYGETQYF
TRBD2,TRBJ2-5,TRBV6-6,NA,TGTGCCAGCAGCCGATTCGGACTAGCGGGGGCAGAGACCCAGTACTTC,CASSRFGLAGAETQYF
TRBD2,TRBJ2-3,TRBV5-4,NA,TGTGCCAGCAGTTTGACTAGCGCTAGCACAGATACGCAGTATTTT,CASSLTSASTDTQYF
TRBD2,TRBJ2-7,TRBV30,NA,TGTGCCTGGAGTGTATTAGCGGGGGGATCGTACGAGCAGTACTTC,CAWSVLAGGSYEQYF
NA,TRBJ1-1,TRBV27,NA,TGTGCCAGCAGCTGGACCGGCGGGGCTGAAGCTTTCTTT,CASSWTGGAEAFF
NA,TRBJ1-3,TRBV7-2,NA,TGTGCCAGCAGCCTTTCCTCTGGAAACACCATATATTTT,CASSLSSGNTIYF
TRBD1,TRBJ1-1,TRBV6-4,NA,TGTGCCAGCAAGACGGACAGGGGGAACGCTGAAGCTTTCTTT,CASKTDRGNAEAFF
NA,TRBJ1-4,TRBV6-5,few,TGTGCCAGCAGTTATAGCCAGAGAGGTGAAAAACTGTTTTTT,CASSYSQRGEKLFF
NA,TRBJ2-2,TRBV15,few,TGTGCCACCAGCAGAGGTCTAGAAAACACCGGGGAGCTGTTTTTT,CATSRGLENTGELFF
TRBD1,TRBJ1-6,TRBV19,NA,TGTGCCAGTAGTACCTTACCAATCGGGACAGGGAATTCACCCCTCCACTTT,CASSTLPIGTGNSPLHF
TRBD1,TRBJ1-2,TRBV18,NA,TGTGCCAGCTCCCCTACCCGGACAGGGAGAGAAGGCTACACCTTC,CASSPTRTGREGYTF
TRBD1,TRBJ1-4,TRBV6-5,NA,TGTGCCAGCAGAAGGACAGGGGAAGAAAAACTGTTTTTT,CASRRTGEEKLFF
TRBD2,TRBJ2-7,TRBV19,NA,TGTGCCAGTAGCGCCGGGGGGTCCTACGAGCAGTACTTC,CASSAGGSYEQYF
NA,TRBJ1-2,TRBV5-5,NA,TGTGCCAGCAGCTTGCTTACCGGGTGGGTAGAAGGCTACACCTTC,CASSLLTGWVEGYTF
NA,TRBJ2-7,TRBV5-1,NA,TGCGCCAGCAGCCAAGACGGAGTAATCTACGAGCAGTACTTC,CASSQDGVIYEQYF
TRBD1,TRBJ1-5,TRBV10-2,once,TGCGCCAGCAGGCCAACGGGACAGGGCAATCAGCCCCAGCATTTT,CASRPTGQGNQPQHF
NA,TRBJ2-6,TRBV15,once,TGTGCCACCAGCAGAGTTCGGGGTTCTGGGGCCAACGTCCTGACTTTC,CATSRVRGSGANVLTF
NA,TRBJ2-7,TRBV6-5,NA,TGTGCCACCCGAGGGGGGGGCCAGGGTTCCTACGAGCAGTACTTC,CATRGGGQGSYEQYF
TRBD2,TRBJ2-1,TRBV11-2,NA,TGTGCCAGCAGCCGAAGCGGGGTAGAGGTGGGGCAGTTCTTC,CASSRSGVEVGQFF
TRBD1,TRBJ1-2,TRBV5-4,NA,TGTGCCAGCAGCTCCCACGGGACAGGGGTCGATGGCTACACCTTC,CASSSHGTGVDGYTF
TRBD1,TRBJ1-1,TRBV13,once,TGTGCCAGCATCCTCAGGGGGATCAACACTGAAGCTTTCTTT,CASILRGINTEAFF
NA,TRBJ2-7,TRBV13,NA,TGTGCCAGCAGCTTAGACGGAGAGTCTAACGAGCAGTACTTC,CASSLDGESNEQYF
TRBD1,TRBJ2-7,TRBV2,once,TGTGCCAGCAGCGGGGACAGGATCTACGAGCAGTACTTC,CASSGDRIYEQYF
TRBD1,TRBJ1-1,TRBV6-6,few,TGTGCCACGCGGGACAGCGGCATGAACACTGAAGCTTTCTTT,CATRDSGMNTEAFF
TRBD1,TRBJ2-6,TRBV2,NA,TGTGCCAGCAGTGAAAGGGGACAGGAGAGCTCTGGGGCCAACGTCCTGACTTTC,CASSERGQESSGANVLTF
TRBD1,TRBJ1-1,TRBV30,NA,TGTGCCTGGAGTCCTCAGGGGGATATTGACGAAGCTTTCTTT,CAWSPQGDIDEAFF
TRBD1,TRBJ1-1,TRBV18,once,TGTGCCAGCTCACCTAGGGACAGGGGCTACCAGGAGGCTTTCTTT,CASSPRDRGYQEAFF
TRBD1,TRBJ1-2,TRBV6-5,few,TGTGCCAGCAGTTACTCGAACAGGGGGGGTGGCTACACCTTC,CASSYSNRGGGYTF
TRBD1,TRBJ2-7,TRBV7-2,NA,TGTGCCAGCAGCTCCGACAGGGCAATCTCCTACGAGCAGTACTTC,CASSSDRAISYEQYF
TRBD1,TRBJ1-2,TRBV6-1,NA,TGTGCCACTGGACAGGTTGGGGGTGGCTACACCTTC,CATGQVGGGYTF
NA,TRBJ1-1,TRBV29-1,NA,TGCAGCGTCCAGCTCGGGGGGAACACTGAAGCTTTCTTT,CSVQLGGNTEAFF
NA,TRBJ1-1,TRBV18,NA,TGTGCCAGCTCACCACGTGAACAGGCGAACACTGAAGCTTTCTTT,CASSPREQANTEAFF
TRBD2,TRBJ2-5,TRBV2,once,TGTGCCGGGACTAGCGAAGAGACCCAGTACTTC,CAGTSEETQYF
TRBD1,TRBJ2-7,TRBV11-2,once,TGTGCCAGCAGGGAGGGACAGGTTTACGAGCAGTACTTC,CASREGQVYEQYF
TRBD1,TRBJ1-5,TRBV6-1,few,TGTGCCAGCAGGGGGACAGTCAATCAGCCCCAGCATTTT,CASRGTVNQPQHF
NA,TRBJ2-1,TRBV5-1,few,TGCGCCAGCAGCTTGGCGTACAATGAGCAGTTCTTC,CASSLAYNEQFF
TRBD1,TRBJ1-1,TRBV15,NA,TGTGCCACCAGCAGAGGATTGGGACAGGGAGGGACTGAAGCTTTCTTT,CATSRGLGQGGTEAFF
TRBD2,TRBJ2-1,TRBV5-4,NA,TGTGCCAGCAGCTTCGGCCTAGCGGGAGTTAAAAGTGAGCAGTTCTTC,CASSFGLAGVKSEQFF
NA,TRBJ2-1,TRBV19,NA,TGTGCCAGTAGCCTGCCCACATCAAGACTTCTTGAGCAGTTCTTC,CASSLPTSRLLEQFF
TRBD2,TRBJ2-1,TRBV10-3,NA,TGTGCCATCAGTGGGCCCCCTGGGGGGGACAATGAGCAGTTCTTC,CAISGPPGGDNEQFF
TRBD1,TRBJ2-6,TRBV19,NA,TGTGCCAGTACCATTGGACAGGTTGGAGGGGCCAACGTCCTGACTTTC,CASTIGQVGGANVLTF
NA,TRBJ1-1,TRBV11-3,NA,TGTGCCAGCAGCTGGGAGGGGAACACTGAAGCTTTCTTT,CASSWEGNTEAFF
TRBD2,TRBJ2-2,TRBV27,NA,TGTGCCAGCAGCGCGGGGGATGGGGGGGAGCTGTTTTTT,CASSAGDGGELFF
TRBD2,TRBJ2-3,TRBV9,NA,TGTGCCAGCAGCGTAGCTACCCGACTAGCGGGGGGCTTGAATACGCAGTATTTT,CASSVATRLAGGLNTQYF